These 2 T cell receptor beta chains came from one sample sequenced in a study of cytomegalovirus exposure and HLA in healthy donors. The PCR ran on 60 Vbeta and 13 Jbeta primers. This table comes from immunoSEQ multiplex PCR, and its TCRdb copy is limited to in-frame clones, with some not included. The table shows about 40,000 clones, with 60% to 70% occurring only once. The sample taken for sequencing was PBMCs. These receptors were collected from a man aged 40-49 years in good health and CMV-seronegative.

The V and J genes are TRBV11-3 and TRBJ2-1, with D possibly matching TRBD2 (5 bases). CDR3 length: 15 amino acids. Germline assignment: CDR1 SGHNT and CDR2 YENEEA. Trimming took off 1 base at V and 2 bases at J, with 9 bases between the two ends. DNA of the CDR3: TGTGCCAGCAGCTTAGGGGCCGGGGCCTACAATGAGCAGTTCTTC. Translating it yields CASSLGAGAYNEQFF. Based on the CDR3 plus reference TRBV11-3 and TRBJ2-1, the full variable domain is EAGVVQSPRYKIIEKKQPVAFWCNPISGHNTLYWYLQNLGQGPELLIRYENEEAVDDSQLPKDRFSAERLKGVDSTLKIQPAELGDSAVYLCASSLGAGAYNEQFFGPGTRLTVL.

The chain carries TRBV6-4 and TRBJ2-1; 10 positions agree with TRBD1. With V trimmed by 3 bases and J by 9 bases, 8 bases remained unmatched. Germline assignment: CDR1 MRHNA and CDR2 SNTAGT. The CDR3 is 15 residues long. This chain's CDR3 is CASSESRQGAGEQFF. The DNA of the CDR3 is TGTGCCAGCAGTGAGTCCCGACAGGGGGCTGGTGAGCAGTTCTTC.